This T cell receptor (beta chain) is drawn from a study of T cell responses to AZD1222 COVID-19 vaccine. The repertoire was sequenced with immunoSEQ multiplex PCR; TCRdb's copy has only in-frame clones and lacks some. The sample carries around 110,000 clones, approximately 85% recorded once. Germline CDR1 and CDR2: SGHVS and FNYEAQ. The CDR3 consists of 14 residues. V gave up 1 base and J gave up 4 bases; unmatched junction bases: 3. Turning to this clone: Its antigen is as yet unknown.

Findings of the study overall: Breadth and depth of Spike-specific TCRs rose after two AZD1222 doses. Among AZD1222 vaccinees, only five or six were seropositive at baseline. The sample set comprised mostly white British donors with more females, and clonal diversity was possibly underestimated.

Sequenced material: peripheral blood, taken on day 0 of MenACWY control vaccination. The J gene is TRBJ1-2, the V gene TRBV7-6; 7 nucleotides match TRBD1. The receptor's source is an adult in good health. CDR3: CASSLDRDSYGYTF. The CDR3 DNA follows: TGTGCCAGCAGCTTAGACCGGGACAGCTATGGCTACACCTTC. Full variable domain (rest looked up from reference TRBV7-6 and TRBJ1-2): GAGVSQSPRYKVTKRGQDVALRCDPISGHVSLYWYRQALGQGPEFLTYFNYEAQQDKSGLPNDRFSAERPEGSISTLTIQRTEQRDSAMYRCASSLDRDSYGYTFGSGTRLTVV.